The T cell receptor beta chain described here comes from a study of shared clonotypes between healthy human individuals. For the study at large: Researchers assigned three CD4 naive, three CD4 memory, two CD8 naive and one CD8 memory plate to each donor.

Germline V gene lookup returns CDR1 SGHAT and CDR2 FQDESV (reference sequence). This CDR3 is built from 13 residues. Trimming shortened V by 1 base and J by 7 bases, and 10 bases separated the two germline ends. General study points: Four donors had 5% to 6% of their naive CD4 clonotypes in common.

An approximately 220 ng quantity of DNA, approximately 29,000 T cell genomes, went into the sorted-subset replicate PCRs. Repertoires were generated with immunoSEQ multiplex PCR, while TCRdb's copy carries only in-frame clones and drops some. The table includes about 1 million clones, roughly 80% detected once. With respect to this clone: Its antigen remains unknown.

The sequenced material came from memory CD4+ T cells sorted from blood. Subset defined: CD45RA-negative fraction. This sequence joins TRBV11-1 and TRBJ1-1; no clear D gene. The TCR was taken from a man younger than 30 in good health. Written as DNA, the CDR3 is TGTGCCAGCAGCTTAGGTGGCCTAAATGAAGCTTTCTTT. It translates to CASSLGGLNEAFF.